One T cell receptor beta chain is described in this entry. Its cognate antigen is unknown. The data belong to a study of cytomegalovirus exposure and HLA in healthy donors. Study outcomes and limitations: A list of roughly 180 TCR beta chains associated with cytomegalovirus was given. Owing to their indistinguishability, certain V segments, notably TRBV6-2 and TRBV6-3, were excluded.

60 Vbeta and 13 Jbeta primers were used in PCR. The table came from immunoSEQ multiplex PCR; TCRdb's copy has only in-frame clones and leaves some out. The sample comprises about 170,000 clones, 73% of which are singletons, and approximately 5.4% rests with the top ten. The CDR3 contains 13 residues. V shed 5 bases and J shed 2 bases, with 9 bases lying between them. Germline CDR1 is SNHLY and CDR2 is FYNNEI. This chain uses TRBV2 with TRBJ1-2; tentatively, D is TRBD1 (6 bases). This receptor was obtained from a woman aged 18-29 years in good health and CMV-seropositive. Sequencing was done on a sample of PBMCs. The CDR3 reads CASSLDRNYGYTF. In DNA, the CDR3 is TGTGCCAGCAGTTTGGACAGAAACTATGGCTACACCTTC.